Detailed here is one TCR beta chain. This clonotype showed up many times. Its antigen is not yet known. Per-base quality was not reported, and no clone a single base away is much larger than it. The lymph node samples were taken from the axillary draining lymph nodes of breast cancer patients. The listed sequencing device is Illumina HiSeq 2000. Multiplex PCR amplification was used to build the TCR beta chain libraries. The amplified TCR beta chain products were analyzed by high-throughput sequencing. TCRdb reran the public reads through fastp at Q25 and MiXCR, keeping productive beta chains. Each CDR3 protein gets just one entry, which takes the most common genes and DNA from the rows behind it. The sample table records approximately 180,000 distinct CDR3 sequences; more than 25% of these occur just once. Over 3.5% of the sample is in the top ten clones. The sample originates from a study of breast tumors, draining lymph nodes, adjacent tissues (dated by TCRdb to 2016 to 2017). Regarding the complete study: TCR beta repertoires were compared across tumor, adjacent nontumor tissue and axillary lymph nodes obtained from breast cancer patients. In human breast cancer, the study set out to assess how tumor, surrounding tissue and draining lymph node repertoires relate to one another and whether T cells might be exchanged between them. The study at large found these results: The conclusion that tumor T cells originate in lymph nodes was presented as consistent with a hypothesis rather than as directly demonstrated. Tumor and nontumor tissue repertoires were significantly more similar in luminal-like than in basal-like breast cancer. Tumors showed preferential V and J gene usage, and their T-cell repertoire diversity fell below that of lymph nodes yet above that of nontumor tissue. A scenario in which most tumor T cells derive from the lymph node and then expand within tumor tissue was judged to be consistent with the data.

Trimmed from V: 8 bases; trimmed from J: 5 bases; junction bases lacking a gene match: 10. Via the germline V gene (reference sequence), CDR1 is MNHEY and CDR2 SMNVEV. Including the terminal cysteine and phenylalanine, the CDR3 comprises 15 residues. The sequence is cut down to CDR3 DNA, 45 bases in frame from base 1. The V gene is TRBV27 and the J gene is TRBJ1-4; the junction holds 8 bases that match TRBD1. Material for sequencing was axillary lymph node tissue. This TCR was sampled from a female donor with breast cancer. Some clones in this sample may be carry-over from other donors' samples. The DNA sequence follows: TGTGCCAGCTGCCCATGGACAGGGAGAAATGAAAAACTGTTTTTT. Translated, this is CASCPWTGRNEKLFF.